This T cell receptor beta chain derives from a study of T cell changes during pregnancy in multiple sclerosis. The protocol was immunoSEQ multiplex PCR, while the TCRdb copy is restricted to in-frame clones and leaves out a portion. The sample lists roughly 75,000 clones; roughly 91% were seen once. This CDR3 comprises 14 residues. J gave up 5 bases and V 3 bases, and 7 bases lay outside the gene matches. Germline CDR1 KGHSH, CDR2 LQKENI. The chain recombines TRBV18 with TRBJ2-7; TRBD2 matches 7 bases. The sample consisted of peripheral blood, taken after pregnancy. The TCR was taken from a female donor in good health, enrolled as a control in a pregnancy study. Written as DNA, the CDR3 is TGTGCCAGCTCACCGAGTCGGGGAGGGGACGAGCAGTACTTC. It yields the protein CASSPSRGGDEQYF.